This T cell receptor beta chain was found in a study of T-cell reconstitution after alpha-beta-depleted transplantation in children (TCRdb year 2016). For context, the study as a whole: Using TCR repertoire profiling, the study quantitatively followed how T-cell immune reconstitution unfolded in children after TCRalphabeta/CD19-depleted allogeneic hematopoietic cell transplantation.

Library preparation employed PCR. The sequencer was an Illumina HiSeq 2500. To normalize quantification of the TCRbeta repertoire, the TCR libraries were built with molecular barcoding that relied on unique molecular identifiers. TCRdb reprocessed the public reads (quality trimming at Q25 with fastp, clone calling with MiXCR) and kept in-frame beta chains. A single entry per CDR3 protein holds the most common genes and DNA from its merged rows. Recorded for this sample are hundreds of thousands of distinct CDR3 sequences; roughly 15% of them occurred a single time. The top ten clonotypes cover about 32% of the sample. Explained via the paper, the treatment or condition label denotes: allogeneic hematopoietic cell transplantation with graft depleted of TCRalphabeta T cells and CD19 B cells. TCRalphabeta/CD19-depleted allogeneic hematopoietic cell grafts were given to the transplant recipients, all of whom were children.

The investigation overall reported the following: In some patients, the high TCRbeta diversity seen at day 60 was put down to recipient T cells and intrathymic progenitors that had survived conditioning. About two months after transplant, the apparently early recovery of alphabetaT-cell counts reportedly depended on just several hundred clones that had expanded rapidly and came from non-depleted graft cells. Over subsequent months, a decline in hyperexpanded clone frequencies was noted, and after one year, T-cell counts and TCRbeta diversity were mostly ascribed to newly produced T cells.

Details on this clonotype: Its antigen remains unidentified. Base qualities are not provided; no much larger clone lies one nucleotide away.

Trimming accounts for 6 bases at V and 2 bases at J, while the number of junction bases matched to no gene is 9. CDR1 and CDR2 were assigned from the germline V gene as SGHTA and FQGNSA. Taken from cysteine to phenylalanine, the CDR3 has 16 residues. The only DNA kept is the CDR3, 48 bases in frame from the first base. The chain links TRBV7-2 with TRBJ2-3; TRBD2 agrees with 9 junctional bases. The sample was PBMCs, mostly from graft donor cells, taken 360 days after TCRalphabeta/CD19-depleted stem cell transplant. The TCR sequence derives from a boy in the first two years of life who had a stem cell transplant for Wiskott-Aldrich syndrome, so the T cells may come from the graft donor. Here the CDR3 is given as CASRIVAGVPTDTQYF. The DNA sequence is TGTGCCAGCAGAATTGTAGCGGGAGTCCCCACAGATACGCAGTATTTT.